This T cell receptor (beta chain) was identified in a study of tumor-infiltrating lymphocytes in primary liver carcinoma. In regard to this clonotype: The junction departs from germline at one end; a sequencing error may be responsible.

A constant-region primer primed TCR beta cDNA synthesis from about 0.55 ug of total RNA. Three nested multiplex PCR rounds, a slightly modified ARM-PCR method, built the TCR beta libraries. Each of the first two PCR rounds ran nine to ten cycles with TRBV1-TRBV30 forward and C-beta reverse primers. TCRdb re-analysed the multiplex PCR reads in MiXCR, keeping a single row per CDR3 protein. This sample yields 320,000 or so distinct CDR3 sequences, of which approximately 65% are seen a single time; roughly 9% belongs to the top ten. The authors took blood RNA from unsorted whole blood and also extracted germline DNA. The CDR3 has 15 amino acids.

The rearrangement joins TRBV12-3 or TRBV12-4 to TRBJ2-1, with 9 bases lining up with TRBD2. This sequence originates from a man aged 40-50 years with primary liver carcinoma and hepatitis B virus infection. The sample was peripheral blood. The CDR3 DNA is TGTTCCAGTAGGACCGGGACTAGCAGGGCTAATGAGCAGTTCTTC. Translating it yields CSSRTGTSRANEQFF.